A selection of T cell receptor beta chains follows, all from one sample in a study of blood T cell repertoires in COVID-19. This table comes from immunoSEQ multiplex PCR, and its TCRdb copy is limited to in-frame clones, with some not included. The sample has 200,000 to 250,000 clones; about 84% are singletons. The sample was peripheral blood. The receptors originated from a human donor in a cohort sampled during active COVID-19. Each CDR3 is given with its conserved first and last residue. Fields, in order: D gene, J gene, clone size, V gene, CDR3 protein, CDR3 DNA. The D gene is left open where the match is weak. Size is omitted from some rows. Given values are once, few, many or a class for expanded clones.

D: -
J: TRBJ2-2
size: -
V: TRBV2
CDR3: CASSPVSNAGELFF
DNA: TGTGCCAGCAGCCCGGTTTCGAACGCCGGGGAGCTGTTTTTT

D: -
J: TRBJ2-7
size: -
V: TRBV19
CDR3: CASSARDWGYEQYF
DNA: TGTGCCAGTAGCGCCCGGGACTGGGGTTACGAGCAGTACTTC

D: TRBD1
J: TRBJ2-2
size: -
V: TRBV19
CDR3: CASNDRVMNTGELFF
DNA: TGTGCCAGTAACGACAGGGTGATGAACACCGGGGAGCTGTTTTTT

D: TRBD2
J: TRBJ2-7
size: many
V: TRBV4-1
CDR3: CASSHYFTGTSDSYEQYF
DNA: TGCGCCAGCAGCCACTACTTTACCGGGACTAGCGACTCCTACGAGCAGTACTTC

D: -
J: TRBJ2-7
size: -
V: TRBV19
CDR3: CASSMYGDEQYF
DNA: TGTGCCAGTAGTATGTACGGGGACGAGCAGTACTTC

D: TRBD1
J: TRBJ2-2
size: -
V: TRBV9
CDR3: CASSIRQGASGELFF
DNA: TGTGCCAGCAGCATTCGACAGGGGGCATCCGGGGAGCTGTTTTTT

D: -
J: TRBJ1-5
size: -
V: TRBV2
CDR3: CASSSGRRTGNQPQHF
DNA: TGTGCCAGCAGTTCGGGGAGGAGAACGGGCAATCAGCCCCAGCATTTT

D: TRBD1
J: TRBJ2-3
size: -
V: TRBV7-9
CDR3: CASSWGGTGVSTDTQYF
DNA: TGTGCCAGCAGCTGGGGTGGGACAGGGGTATCGACAGATACGCAGTATTTT

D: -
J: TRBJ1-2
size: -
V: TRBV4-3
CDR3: CASSQDGGLAYGYTF
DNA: TGCGCCAGCAGCCAAGATGGGGGGTTGGCCTATGGCTACACCTTC

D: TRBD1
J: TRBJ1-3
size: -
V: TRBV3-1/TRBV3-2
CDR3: CASSPPGQSSGNTIYF
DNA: TGTGCCAGCAGCCCACCGGGACAGAGCTCTGGAAACACCATATATTTT

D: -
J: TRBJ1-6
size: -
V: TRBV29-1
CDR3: CSVGQGYNSPLHF
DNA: TGCAGCGTTGGGCAGGGATATAATTCACCCCTCCACTTT

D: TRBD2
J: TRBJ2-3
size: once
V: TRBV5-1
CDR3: CASSQSTGGPSDTQYF
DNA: TGCGCCAGCAGCCAAAGCACGGGAGGTCCATCAGATACGCAGTATTTT

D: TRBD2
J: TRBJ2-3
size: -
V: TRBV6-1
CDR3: CASSERLAGRDTQYF
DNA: TGTGCCAGCAGTGAAAGACTAGCGGGAAGGGATACGCAGTATTTT

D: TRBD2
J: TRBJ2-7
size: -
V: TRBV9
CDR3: CASSVDWGGGPGEQYF
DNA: TGTGCCAGCAGCGTTGACTGGGGCGGGGGTCCTGGTGAGCAGTACTTC

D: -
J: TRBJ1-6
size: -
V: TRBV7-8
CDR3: CASSSLTGSPLHF
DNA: TGTGCCAGCAGCTCCCTGACGGGGTCACCCCTCCACTTT

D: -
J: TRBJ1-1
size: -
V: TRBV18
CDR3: CASSPGARPGTEAFF
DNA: TGTGCCAGCTCACCAGGGGCCCGACCTGGCACTGAAGCTTTCTTT

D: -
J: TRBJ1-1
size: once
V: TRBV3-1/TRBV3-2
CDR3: CASSHGQMNTEAFF
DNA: TGTGCCAGCAGCCACGGACAGATGAACACTGAAGCTTTCTTT

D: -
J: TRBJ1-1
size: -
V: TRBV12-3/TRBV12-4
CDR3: CASSLARSSEAFF
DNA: TGTGCCAGCAGTTTAGCCCGGAGTTCTGAAGCTTTCTTT

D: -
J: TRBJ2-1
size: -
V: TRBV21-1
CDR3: CASSRRQGSVAFLGNEQFF
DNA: TGTGCCAGCAGCAGGAGACAGGGAAGCGTAGCGTTCCTAGGCAATGAGCAGTTCTTC

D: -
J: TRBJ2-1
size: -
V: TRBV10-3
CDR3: CAIRQPGGKDNEQFF
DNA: TGTGCCATCAGGCAGCCAGGCGGGAAAGACAATGAGCAGTTCTTC

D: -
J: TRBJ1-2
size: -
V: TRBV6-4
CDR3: CASSEQVEGNSWDYGYTF
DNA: TGTGCCAGCAGTGAACAAGTTGAAGGTAACAGTTGGGACTATGGCTACACCTTC

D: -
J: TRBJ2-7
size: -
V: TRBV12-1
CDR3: CASSLAIAGSYEQYF
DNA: TGTGCCAGCAGCTTGGCCATAGCGGGGTCCTACGAGCAGTACTTC

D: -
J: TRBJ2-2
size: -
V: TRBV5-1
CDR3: CASSLVPGDQSGELFF
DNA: TGCGCCAGCAGCTTGGTACCGGGGGACCAATCAGGGGAGCTGTTTTTT

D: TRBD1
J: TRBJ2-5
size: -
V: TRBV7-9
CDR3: CASQPGTAFQETQYF
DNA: TGTGCCAGCCAACCCGGGACAGCGTTCCAAGAGACCCAGTACTTC

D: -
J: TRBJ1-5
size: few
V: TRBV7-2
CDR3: CASSLNAGMWNQPQHF
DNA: TGTGCCAGCAGCTTAAATGCAGGGATGTGGAATCAGCCCCAGCATTTT

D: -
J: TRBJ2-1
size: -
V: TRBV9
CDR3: CASSVEGISYNEQFF
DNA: TGTGCCAGCAGCGTAGAGGGGATCTCCTACAATGAGCAGTTCTTC

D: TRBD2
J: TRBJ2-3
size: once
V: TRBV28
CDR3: CASKGTSVPRNPDTQYF
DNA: TGTGCCAGCAAGGGGACTAGCGTCCCCAGGAACCCAGATACGCAGTATTTT

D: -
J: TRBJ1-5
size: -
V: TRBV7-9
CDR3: CASSPMGQINQPQHF
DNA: TGTGCCAGCAGCCCTATGGGGCAGATCAATCAGCCCCAGCATTTT

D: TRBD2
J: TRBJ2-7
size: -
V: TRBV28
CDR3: CASSFRAGVYEQYF
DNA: TGTGCCAGCAGTTTCCGAGCGGGGGTGTACGAGCAGTACTTC

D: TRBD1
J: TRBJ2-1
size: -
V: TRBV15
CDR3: CATSKRTGQGRYNEQFF
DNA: TGTGCCACCAGCAAAAGAACAGGACAGGGACGATACAATGAGCAGTTCTTC

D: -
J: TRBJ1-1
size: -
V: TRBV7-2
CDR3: CASSLVHTRANTEAFF
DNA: TGTGCCAGCAGCTTAGTCCACACCAGGGCGAACACTGAAGCTTTCTTT

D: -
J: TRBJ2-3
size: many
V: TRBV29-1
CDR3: CSVEPSTDTQYF
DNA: TGCAGCGTTGAACCGAGCACAGATACGCAGTATTTT

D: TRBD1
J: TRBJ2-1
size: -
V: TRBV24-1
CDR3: CATSDTGTGYNEQFF
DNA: TGTGCCACCAGTGATACCGGGACAGGATACAATGAGCAGTTCTTC

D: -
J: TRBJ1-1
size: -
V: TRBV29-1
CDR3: CSVAQNVLNTEAFF
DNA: TGCAGCGTTGCACAGAACGTCTTGAACACTGAAGCTTTCTTT

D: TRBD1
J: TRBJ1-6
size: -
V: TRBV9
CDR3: CASSLGQDNSPLHF
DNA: TGTGCCAGCAGCCTAGGACAGGATAATTCACCCCTCCACTTT

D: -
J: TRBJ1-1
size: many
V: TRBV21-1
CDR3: CASSIARDVTGALNTEAFF
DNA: TGTGCCAGCAGCATAGCTCGCGACGTAACAGGTGCCCTGAACACTGAAGCTTTCTTT